Listed below are T cell receptor beta chains from one sample, sequenced in a study of T cells in Graves' hyperthyroidism and ophthalmopathy. TCRdb re-analysed the multiplex PCR reads in MiXCR, keeping a single row per CDR3 protein. This table holds about 380,000 distinct CDR3 sequences, 15% to 20% found once. The material sequenced was blood. These receptors all stem from a man younger than 30 with Graves' ophthalmopathy. Both conserved end residues are part of each CDR3. The order of the fields is D gene, J gene, V gene, clone size, CDR3 protein. The D gene is left open where the match is weak. Part of the rows lack a size; the others show once, few, many or a class for expanded clones.

>-|TRBJ2-2|TRBV15|-
CATSRGRQENTGELFF
>-|TRBJ2-2|TRBV5-1|-
CASSPSRAWVAGELFF
>TRBD2|TRBJ2-1|TRBV15|few
CATSREVAGGSSYNEQFF
>-|TRBJ1-2|TRBV7-2|many
CASSFSSYGYTF
>-|TRBJ1-1|TRBV19|many
CASSREITFGKMNTEAFF
>-|TRBJ1-6|TRBV6-1|few
CASSGGQRSYNSPLHF
>-|TRBJ2-7|TRBV7-9|few
CASSSRVLDEQYF
>-|TRBJ1-3|TRBV27|few
CASRTLNSGNTIYF
>TRBD2|TRBJ2-1|TRBV2|many
CASSRETAGGGNNEQFF
>-|TRBJ2-1|TRBV6-1|-
CASSEILRGGNDEQFF
>-|TRBJ1-4|TRBV13|many
CASSLARAGDEKLFF
>-|TRBJ2-7|TRBV5-1|few
CASSLARDHEQYF
>TRBD1|TRBJ1-2|TRBV7-9|many
CASSPRMGTGAANLYGYTF
>-|TRBJ2-2|TRBV20-1|-
CSANRRTSNTGELFF
>-|TRBJ2-5|TRBV6-1|few
CASSPRLDRRPGETQYF
>-|TRBJ2-7|TRBV20-1|few
CSAPRDGSSYEQYF
>-|TRBJ2-1|TRBV20-1|-
CSPSSGAGNEQFF
>-|TRBJ1-1|TRBV5-6|many
CASSAAGKDTEAFF
>-|TRBJ1-4|TRBV9|-
CASSGFEGGSANEKLFF
>TRBD1|TRBJ2-5|TRBV7-9|many
CASSLDRVSLETQYF
>-|TRBJ1-2|TRBV12-3/TRBV12-4|many
CASSLIRASDSPGDGYTF
>TRBD1|TRBJ1-1|TRBV10-3|-
CAIRNRGGTEAFF
>-|TRBJ2-7|TRBV5-1|-
CASSLGSGGYEQYF